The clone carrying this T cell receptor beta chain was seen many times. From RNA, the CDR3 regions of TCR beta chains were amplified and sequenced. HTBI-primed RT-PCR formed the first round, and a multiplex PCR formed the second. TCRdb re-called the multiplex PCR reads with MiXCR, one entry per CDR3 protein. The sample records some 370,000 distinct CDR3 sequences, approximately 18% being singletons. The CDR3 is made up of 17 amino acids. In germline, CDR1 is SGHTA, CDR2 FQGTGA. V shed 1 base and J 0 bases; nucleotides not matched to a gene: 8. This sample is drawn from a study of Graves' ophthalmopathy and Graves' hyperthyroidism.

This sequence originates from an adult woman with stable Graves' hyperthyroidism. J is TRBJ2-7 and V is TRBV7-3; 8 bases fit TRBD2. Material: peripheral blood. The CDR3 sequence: CASSLMLAGLSSYEQYF. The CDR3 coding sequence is TGTGCCAGCAGCTTAATGCTAGCGGGCCTAAGCTCCTACGAGCAGTACTTC.